This T cell receptor (beta chain) appears in the sequencing data of a study of blood T cell repertoires in COVID-19. About the study: PBMCs, B-cell-depleted T cells, or T cells were the source of the cDNA or gDNA that made up the material.

Profiled with immunoSEQ multiplex PCR; TCRdb holds only in-frame clones, not every one. The table has 95,000 to 120,000 clones, around four fifths seen once. CDR1 is LNHDA and CDR2 is SQIVND in the germline V gene (reference sequence). CDR3 size: 14 residues. V was cut by 6 bases and J by 4 bases, with 16 bases left in between. The source of this sequence is a middle-aged woman with acute or convalescent COVID-19. The V call is TRBV19, the J call TRBJ2-7, with D perhaps matching TRBD1 (6 bases). Specimen: peripheral blood. The CDR3 nucleotides are TGTGCCAGTAGCGAACAGGGCGCAGGGTACGAGCAGTACTTC. Its translation: CASSEQGAGYEQYF.